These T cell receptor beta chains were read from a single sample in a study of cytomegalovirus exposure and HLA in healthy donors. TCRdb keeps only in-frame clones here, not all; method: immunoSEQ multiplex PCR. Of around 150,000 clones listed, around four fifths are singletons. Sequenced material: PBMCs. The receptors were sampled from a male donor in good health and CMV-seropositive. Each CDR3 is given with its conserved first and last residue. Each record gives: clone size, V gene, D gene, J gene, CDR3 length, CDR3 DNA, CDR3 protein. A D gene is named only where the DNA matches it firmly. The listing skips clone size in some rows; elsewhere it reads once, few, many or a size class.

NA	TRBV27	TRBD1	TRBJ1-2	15	TGTGCCAGCTGCGAGGGGGCAGACCGCCTCAAAGGCTACACCTTC	CASCEGADRLKGYTF
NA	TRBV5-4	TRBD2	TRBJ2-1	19	TGTGCCAGCAGCCAGCCCGGTAGCGGGGGGCCTTCCGCTAACAATGAGCAGTTCTTC	CASSQPGSGGPSANNEQFF
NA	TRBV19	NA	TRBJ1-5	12	TGTGCCAGTAGTATATCGAATCAGCCCCAGCATTTT	CASSISNQPQHF
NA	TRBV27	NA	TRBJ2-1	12	TGTGCCACAACAGGGTCCTACAATGAGCAGTTCTTC	CATTGSYNEQFF
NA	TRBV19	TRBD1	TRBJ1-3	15	TGTGCCAGTACCGGGACAGCTTTAGGGTTAAACACCATATATTTT	CASTGTALGLNTIYF
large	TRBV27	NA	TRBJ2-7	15	TGTGCCAGCAGTTTTCTCGGGAGGGGGCCCTACGAGCAGTACTTC	CASSFLGRGPYEQYF
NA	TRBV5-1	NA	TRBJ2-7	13	TGCGCCAGCAGCGTCTCACAGGTCGGCGAGCAGTACTTC	CASSVSQVGEQYF
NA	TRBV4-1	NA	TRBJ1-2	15	TGCGCCAGCAGCCAAGATCCAGGGGCGGGCTATGGCTACACCTTC	CASSQDPGAGYGYTF
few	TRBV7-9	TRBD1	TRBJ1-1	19	TGTGCCAGCAGCTCCAGACGCTACCCCCCAGACAGGGACCCAGCTGAAGCTTTCTTT	CASSSRRYPPDRDPAEAFF
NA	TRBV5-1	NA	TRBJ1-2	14	TGCGCCAGCAGTCTGACTGATACGGGCTATGGCTACACCTTC	CASSLTDTGYGYTF